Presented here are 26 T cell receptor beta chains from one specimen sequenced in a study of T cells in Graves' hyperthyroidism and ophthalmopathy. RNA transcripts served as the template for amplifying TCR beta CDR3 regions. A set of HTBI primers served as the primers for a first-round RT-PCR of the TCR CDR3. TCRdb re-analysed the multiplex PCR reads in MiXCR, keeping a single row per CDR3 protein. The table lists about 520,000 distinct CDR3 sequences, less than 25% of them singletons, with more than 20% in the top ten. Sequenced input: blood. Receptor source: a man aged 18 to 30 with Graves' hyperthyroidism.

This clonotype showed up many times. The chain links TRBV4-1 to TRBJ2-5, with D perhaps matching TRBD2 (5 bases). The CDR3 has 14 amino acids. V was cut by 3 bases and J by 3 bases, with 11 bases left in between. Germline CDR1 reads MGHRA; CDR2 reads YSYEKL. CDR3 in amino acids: CASSQDFRKETQYF. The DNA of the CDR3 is TGCGCCAGCAGCCAGGACTTCAGGAAAGAGACCCAGTACTTC.

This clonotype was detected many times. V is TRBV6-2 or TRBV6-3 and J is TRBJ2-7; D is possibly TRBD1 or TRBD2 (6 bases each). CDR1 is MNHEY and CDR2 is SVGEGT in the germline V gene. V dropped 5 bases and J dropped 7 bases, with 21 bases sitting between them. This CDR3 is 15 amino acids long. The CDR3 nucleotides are TGTGCCAGCAGTCGACCTTCGGGGGCCCGTTCTGAGCAGTACTTC. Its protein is CASSRPSGARSEQYF.

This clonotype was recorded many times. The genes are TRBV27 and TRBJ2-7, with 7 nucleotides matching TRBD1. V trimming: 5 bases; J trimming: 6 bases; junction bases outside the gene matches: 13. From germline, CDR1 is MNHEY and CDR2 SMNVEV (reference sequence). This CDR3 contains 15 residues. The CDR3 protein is CASSPSFDRVSEQYF. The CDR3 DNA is TGTGCCAGCAGTCCATCCTTCGACAGGGTCTCCGAGCAGTACTTC.

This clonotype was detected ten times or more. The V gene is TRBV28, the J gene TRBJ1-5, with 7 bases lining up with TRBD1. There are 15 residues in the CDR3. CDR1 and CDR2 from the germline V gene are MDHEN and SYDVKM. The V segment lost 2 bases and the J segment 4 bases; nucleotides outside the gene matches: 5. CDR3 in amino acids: CASSLRGGGNQPQHF. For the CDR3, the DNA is TGTGCCAGCAGTTTAAGAGGGGGCGGAAATCAGCCCCAGCATTTT.

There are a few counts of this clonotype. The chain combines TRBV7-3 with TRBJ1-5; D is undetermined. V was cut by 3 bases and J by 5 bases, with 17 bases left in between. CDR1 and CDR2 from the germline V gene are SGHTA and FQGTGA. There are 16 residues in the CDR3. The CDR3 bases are TGTGCCAGCAGCTTGGTTTTCGAGATCACGGATCAGCCCCAGCATTTT. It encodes CASSLVFEITDQPQHF.

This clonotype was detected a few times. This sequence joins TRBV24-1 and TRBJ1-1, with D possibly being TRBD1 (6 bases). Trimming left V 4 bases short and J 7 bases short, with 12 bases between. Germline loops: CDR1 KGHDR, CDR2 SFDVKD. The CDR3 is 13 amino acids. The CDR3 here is CATSEGASGEAFF. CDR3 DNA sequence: TGTGCCACCAGTGAGGGGGCTAGCGGTGAAGCTTTCTTT.

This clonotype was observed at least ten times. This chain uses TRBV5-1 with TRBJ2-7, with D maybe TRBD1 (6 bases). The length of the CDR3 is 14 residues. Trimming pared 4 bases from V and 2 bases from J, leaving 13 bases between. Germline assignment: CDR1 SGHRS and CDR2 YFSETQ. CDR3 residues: CASSREWDTYEQYF. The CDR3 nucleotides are TGCGCCAGCAGCAGGGAGTGGGACACCTACGAGCAGTACTTC.

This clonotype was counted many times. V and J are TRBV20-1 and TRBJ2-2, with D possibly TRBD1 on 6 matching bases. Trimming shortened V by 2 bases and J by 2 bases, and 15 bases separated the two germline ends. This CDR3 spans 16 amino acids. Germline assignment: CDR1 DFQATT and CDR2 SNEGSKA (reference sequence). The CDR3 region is CSARRGQNLNTGELFF. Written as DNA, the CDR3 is TGCAGTGCTAGACGAGGACAGAACCTTAACACCGGGGAGCTGTTTTTT.

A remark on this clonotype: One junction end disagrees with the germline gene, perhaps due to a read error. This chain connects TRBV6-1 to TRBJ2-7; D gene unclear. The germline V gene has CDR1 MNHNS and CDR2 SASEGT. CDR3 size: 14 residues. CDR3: CASTPGGPSYDQYF. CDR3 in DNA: TGTGCCAGCACTCCAGGTGGACCCTCCTACGATCAGTACTTC.

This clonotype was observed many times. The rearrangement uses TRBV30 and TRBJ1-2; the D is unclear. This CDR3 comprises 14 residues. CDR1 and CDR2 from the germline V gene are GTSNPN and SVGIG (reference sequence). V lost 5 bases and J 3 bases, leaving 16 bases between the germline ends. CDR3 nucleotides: TGTGCCTGGTTCGGTGATCACGCTGACTATGGCTACACCTTC. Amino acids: CAWFGDHADYGYTF. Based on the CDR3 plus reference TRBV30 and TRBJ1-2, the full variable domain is SQTIHQWPATLVQPVGSPLSLECTVEGTSNPNLYWYRQAAGRGLQLLFYSVGIGQISSEVPQNLSASRPQDRQFILSSKKLLLSDSGFYLCAWFGDHADYGYTFGSGTRLTVV.

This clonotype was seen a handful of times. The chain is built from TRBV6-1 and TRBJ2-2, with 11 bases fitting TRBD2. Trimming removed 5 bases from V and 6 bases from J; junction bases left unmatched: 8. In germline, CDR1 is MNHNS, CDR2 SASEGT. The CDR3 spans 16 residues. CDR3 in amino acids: CASSQLAGGPPGELFF. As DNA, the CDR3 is TGTGCCAGCAGTCAGTTAGCGGGGGGGCCGCCCGGGGAGCTGTTTTTT.

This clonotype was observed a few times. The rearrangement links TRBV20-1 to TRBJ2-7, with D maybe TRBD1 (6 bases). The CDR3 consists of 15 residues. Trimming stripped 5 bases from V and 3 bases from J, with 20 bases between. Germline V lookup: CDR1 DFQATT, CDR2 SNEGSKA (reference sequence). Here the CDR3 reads CSAPETGSYSYEQYF. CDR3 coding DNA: TGCAGTGCTCCAGAAACAGGGTCGTACAGCTACGAGCAGTACTTC.

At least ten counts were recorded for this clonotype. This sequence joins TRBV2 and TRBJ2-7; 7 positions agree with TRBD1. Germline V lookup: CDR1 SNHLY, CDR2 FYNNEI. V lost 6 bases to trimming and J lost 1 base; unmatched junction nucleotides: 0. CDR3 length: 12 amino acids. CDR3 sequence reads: CASRDRSYEQYF. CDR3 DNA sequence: TGTGCCAGCAGGGACAGGTCCTACGAGCAGTACTTC. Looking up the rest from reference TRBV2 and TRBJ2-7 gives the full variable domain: EPEVTQTPSHQVTQMGQEVILRCVPISNHLYFYWYRQILGQKVEFLVSFYNNEISEKSEIFDDQFSVERPDGSNFTLKIRSTKLEDSAMYFCASRDRSYEQYFGPGTRLTVT.

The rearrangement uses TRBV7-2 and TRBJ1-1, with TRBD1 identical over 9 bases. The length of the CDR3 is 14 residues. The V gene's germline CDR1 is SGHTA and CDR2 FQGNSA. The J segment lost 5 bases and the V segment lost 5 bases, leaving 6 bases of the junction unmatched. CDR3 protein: CASSERQGGTEAFF. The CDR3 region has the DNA TGTGCCAGCAGCGAACGACAGGGGGGGACTGAAGCTTTCTTT.

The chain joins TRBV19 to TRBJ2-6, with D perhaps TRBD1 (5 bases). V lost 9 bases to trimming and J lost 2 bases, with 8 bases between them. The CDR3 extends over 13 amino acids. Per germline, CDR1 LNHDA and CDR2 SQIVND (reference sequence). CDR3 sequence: CASLGAGANVLTF. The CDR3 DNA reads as TGTGCCAGCCTAGGGGCTGGGGCCAACGTCCTGACTTTC.

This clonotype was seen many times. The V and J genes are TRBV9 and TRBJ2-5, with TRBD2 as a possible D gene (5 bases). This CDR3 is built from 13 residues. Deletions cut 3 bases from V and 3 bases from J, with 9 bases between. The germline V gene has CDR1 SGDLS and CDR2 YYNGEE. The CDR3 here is CASSGRYEETQYF. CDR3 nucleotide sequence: TGTGCCAGCAGCGGGAGGTATGAAGAGACCCAGTACTTC.

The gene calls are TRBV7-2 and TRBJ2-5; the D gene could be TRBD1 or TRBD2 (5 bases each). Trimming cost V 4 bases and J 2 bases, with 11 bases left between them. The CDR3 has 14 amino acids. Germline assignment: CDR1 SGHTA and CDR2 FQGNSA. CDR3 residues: CASSSGPVQETQYF. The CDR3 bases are TGTGCCAGCAGCTCGGGACCAGTACAAGAGACCCAGTACTTC.

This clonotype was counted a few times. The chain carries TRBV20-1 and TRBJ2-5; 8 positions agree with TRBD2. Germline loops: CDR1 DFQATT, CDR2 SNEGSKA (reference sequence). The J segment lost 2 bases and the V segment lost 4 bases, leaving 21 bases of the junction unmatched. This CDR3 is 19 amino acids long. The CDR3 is CSAIAPQLREGIGQETQYF. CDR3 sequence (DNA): TGCAGTGCTATAGCCCCTCAGCTTCGGGAGGGCATCGGACAAGAGACCCAGTACTTC.

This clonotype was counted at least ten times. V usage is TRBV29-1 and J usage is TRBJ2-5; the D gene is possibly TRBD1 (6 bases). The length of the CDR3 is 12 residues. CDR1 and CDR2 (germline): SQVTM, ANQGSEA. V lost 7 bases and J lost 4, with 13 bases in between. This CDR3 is CSATGKGETQYF. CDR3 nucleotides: TGCAGCGCAACAGGGAAAGGAGAGACCCAGTACTTC. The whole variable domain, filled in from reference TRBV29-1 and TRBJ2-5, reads SAVISQKPSRDICQRGTSLTIQCQVDSQVTMMFWYRQQPGQSLTLIATANQGSEATYESGFVIDKFPISRPNLTFSTLTVSNMSPEDSSIYLCSATGKGETQYFGPGTRLLVL.

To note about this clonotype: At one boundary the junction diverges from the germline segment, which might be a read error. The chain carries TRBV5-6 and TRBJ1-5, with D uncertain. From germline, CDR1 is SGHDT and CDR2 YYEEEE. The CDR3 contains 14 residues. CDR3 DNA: TGTGCCAGCAGCTTGGCCGGAGTCTATCAGCCTCAGCATTTT. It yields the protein CASSLAGVYQPQHF. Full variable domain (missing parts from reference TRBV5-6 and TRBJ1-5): DAGVTQSPTHLIKTRGQQVTLRCSPKSGHDTVSWYQQALGQGPQFIFQYYEEEERQRGNFPDRFSGHQFPNYSSELNVNALLLGDSALYLCASSLAGVYQPQHFGDGTRLSIL.

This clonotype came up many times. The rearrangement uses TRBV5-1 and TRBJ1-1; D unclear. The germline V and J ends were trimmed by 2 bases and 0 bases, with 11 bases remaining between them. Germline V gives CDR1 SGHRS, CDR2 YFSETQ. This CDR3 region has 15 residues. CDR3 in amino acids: CASSFSGQMNTEAFF. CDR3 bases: TGCGCCAGCAGCTTCTCGGGCCAAATGAACACTGAAGCTTTCTTT.

The CDR3 here is CASIPPQGETQYF. DNA for the CDR3: TGTGCCAGCATCCCCCCCCAGGGGGAGACCCAGTACTTC. The V and J genes are TRBV11-2 and TRBJ2-5; D is perhaps TRBD1 (6 bases). Trimming stripped 7 bases from V and 5 bases from J, with 14 bases between. This CDR3 comprises 13 residues. Germline CDR1 reads SGHAT; CDR2 reads FQNNGV.

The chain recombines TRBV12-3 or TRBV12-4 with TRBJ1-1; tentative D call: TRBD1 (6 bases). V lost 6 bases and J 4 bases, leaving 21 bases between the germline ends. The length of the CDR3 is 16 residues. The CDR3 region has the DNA TGTGCCAGCAGCCCCTGGCAGGGGCTAGGAATCACTGAAGCTTTCTTT. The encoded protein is CASSPWQGLGITEAFF.

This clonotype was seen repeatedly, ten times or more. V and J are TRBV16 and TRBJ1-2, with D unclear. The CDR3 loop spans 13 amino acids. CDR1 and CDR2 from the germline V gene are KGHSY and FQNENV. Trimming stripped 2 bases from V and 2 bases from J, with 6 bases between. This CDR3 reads CASSQRLNYGYTF. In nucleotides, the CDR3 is TGTGCCAGCAGCCAACGCCTCAACTATGGCTACACCTTC.

CDR3 nucleotide sequence: TGTGCCAGCAGCACCCGACAGGGATTGAGCACTGAAGCTTTCTTT. Translated, it gives CASSTRQGLSTEAFF. The gene calls are TRBV13 and TRBJ1-1; 7 bases align to TRBD1. The CDR3 has 15 amino acids. After removal of 5 bases from V and 4 bases from J, the junction contained 10 bases not matched to a gene. The germline V gene encodes CDR1 PRHDT and CDR2 FYEKMQ (reference sequence).

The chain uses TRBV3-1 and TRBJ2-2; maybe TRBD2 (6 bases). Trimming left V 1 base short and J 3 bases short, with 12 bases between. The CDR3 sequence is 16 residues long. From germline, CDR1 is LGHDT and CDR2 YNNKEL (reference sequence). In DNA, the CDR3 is TGTGCCAGCAGCCAAGGTACTAGCCCCTACACCGGGGAGCTGTTTTTT. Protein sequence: CASSQGTSPYTGELFF.